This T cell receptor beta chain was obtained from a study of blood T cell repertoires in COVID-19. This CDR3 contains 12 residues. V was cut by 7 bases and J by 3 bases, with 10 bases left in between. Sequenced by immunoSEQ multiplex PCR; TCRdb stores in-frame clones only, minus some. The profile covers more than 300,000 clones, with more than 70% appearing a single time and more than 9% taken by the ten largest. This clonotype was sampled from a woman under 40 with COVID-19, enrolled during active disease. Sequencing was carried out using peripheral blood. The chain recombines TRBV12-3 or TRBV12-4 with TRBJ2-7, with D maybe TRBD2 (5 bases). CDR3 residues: CASTRDNYEQYF. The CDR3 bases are TGTGCCAGCACCCGGGATAACTACGAGCAGTACTTC.